These T cell receptor beta chains were read from a single sample in a study of blood T cell repertoires in COVID-19. The method was immunoSEQ multiplex PCR; TCRdb's version includes in-frame clones alone and lacks a portion of them. Of roughly 67,000 clones listed, around 80% are singletons. The sample taken for sequencing was peripheral blood. Receptors originate from a human donor in a cohort sampled during active COVID-19. Each CDR3 is given with its conserved first and last residue. Fields, in order: clone size, V gene, J gene, D gene, CDR3 DNA, CDR3 protein. The D gene is left open where the match is weak. Clone size, where shown, is once, few, many, or a class for clones that have expanded.

size: -
V: TRBV10-2
J: TRBJ2-1
D: TRBD2
DNA: TGCGCCAGCGAAGGACTAGCGGGAGTTAGTGAGCAGTTCTTC
CDR3: CASEGLAGVSEQFF

size: -
V: TRBV3-1/TRBV3-2
J: TRBJ1-2
D: -
DNA: TGTGCCAGCAGCAAGAGGAACTATGGCTACACCTTC
CDR3: CASSKRNYGYTF

size: few
V: TRBV7-2
J: TRBJ1-3
D: -
DNA: TGTGCCAGCAGCTTTGCAGGAGCGCGGGGCACCATATATTTT
CDR3: CASSFAGARGTIYF

size: -
V: TRBV21-1
J: TRBJ2-2
D: -
DNA: TGTGCCAGCAGCCCTCGCACCGGGGAGCTGTTTTTT
CDR3: CASSPRTGELFF

size: -
V: TRBV28
J: TRBJ2-7
D: TRBD1
DNA: TGTGCCAGCAGGTCCGGGACAGGGGGCTACGAGCAGTACTTC
CDR3: CASRSGTGGYEQYF

size: -
V: TRBV19
J: TRBJ2-5
D: TRBD1
DNA: TGTGCCAGTAGTACGGGACAGGGTCCAGAGACCCAGTACTTC
CDR3: CASSTGQGPETQYF

size: -
V: TRBV28
J: TRBJ2-3
D: -
DNA: TGTGCCAGCCGGGATTGGGCAGATACGCAGTATTTT
CDR3: CASRDWADTQYF

size: -
V: TRBV6-5
J: TRBJ2-2
D: TRBD2
DNA: TGTGCCAGCAGCGGGACTAGCGGGAGGACCGGGGAGCTGTTTTTT
CDR3: CASSGTSGRTGELFF

size: many
V: TRBV29-1
J: TRBJ1-4
D: -
DNA: TGCAGCGTCCGCGGGCGGGGGGATGAAAAACTGTTTTTT
CDR3: CSVRGRGDEKLFF

size: -
V: TRBV7-9
J: TRBJ1-1
D: -
DNA: TGTGCCAGCAGCCCCAAGGGGTACATGAACACTGAAGCTTTCTTT
CDR3: CASSPKGYMNTEAFF

size: few
V: TRBV7-2
J: TRBJ2-1
D: TRBD2
DNA: TGTGCCAGCAGCCAAACCCTAGCGGGAGGTTACAATGAGCAGTTCTTC
CDR3: CASSQTLAGGYNEQFF

size: few
V: TRBV7-9
J: TRBJ2-1
D: TRBD2
DNA: TGTGCCAGCAGCCCTAGCGGGGGTCTCTACAATGAGCAGTTCTTC
CDR3: CASSPSGGLYNEQFF

size: -
V: TRBV11-2
J: TRBJ2-5
D: TRBD2
DNA: TGTGCCAGCAGCTTATGGGGTAGCGGGGCTCAAGAGACCCAGTACTTC
CDR3: CASSLWGSGAQETQYF

size: few
V: TRBV3-1/TRBV3-2
J: TRBJ1-5
D: -
DNA: TGTGCCAGCGGTTCCCTAGGCAATCAGCCCCAGCATTTT
CDR3: CASGSLGNQPQHF

size: -
V: TRBV12-3/TRBV12-4
J: TRBJ1-1
D: -
DNA: TGTGCCAGCAGTTTTGAGGGCGGCACTGAAGCTTTCTTT
CDR3: CASSFEGGTEAFF

size: -
V: TRBV19
J: TRBJ2-7
D: TRBD2
DNA: TGTGCCAGTAGTGCGGTGATGACTAGCGGGAGCTACGAGCAGTACTTC
CDR3: CASSAVMTSGSYEQYF

size: -
V: TRBV29-1
J: TRBJ2-3
D: TRBD1
DNA: TGCAGCGTTGAAGATAGGCAGGGGGCCAGCACAGATACGCAGTATTTT
CDR3: CSVEDRQGASTDTQYF

size: few
V: TRBV11-2
J: TRBJ2-5
D: -
DNA: TGTGCCAGCAGCCGAGGGGGGGCGAGGCAGGAGACCCAGTACTTC
CDR3: CASSRGGARQETQYF

size: -
V: TRBV29-1
J: TRBJ2-5
D: -
DNA: TGCAGCGTTGCGGCGAGTCGGGGAGAGACCCAGTACTTC
CDR3: CSVAASRGETQYF

size: -
V: TRBV20-1
J: TRBJ2-3
D: TRBD2
DNA: TGCAGTGCTAGTAAACTTGCCGGGACTAGTGCCGATACGCAGTATTTT
CDR3: CSASKLAGTSADTQYF

size: -
V: TRBV3-1/TRBV3-2
J: TRBJ1-5
D: -
DNA: TGTGCCAGCAGCCAAGGGGGGGGGCGACAGCCCCAGCATTTT
CDR3: CASSQGGGRQPQHF

size: -
V: TRBV7-8
J: TRBJ2-1
D: TRBD2
DNA: TGTGCCAGCAACCCTGGACTAGCGGGGGGGCTCCCCCAGTTCTTC
CDR3: CASNPGLAGGLPQFF

size: -
V: TRBV4-1
J: TRBJ1-1
D: -
DNA: TGCGCCAGCAGCCAAGGAAAGACATCGGCTGAAGCTTTCTTT
CDR3: CASSQGKTSAEAFF

size: -
V: TRBV14
J: TRBJ2-7
D: -
DNA: TGTGCCAGCAGCCTGACAGGCTACGAGCAGTACTTC
CDR3: CASSLTGYEQYF

size: few
V: TRBV6-2/TRBV6-3
J: TRBJ2-1
D: TRBD2
DNA: TGTGCCAGCAGTTACCATCTAGCGGGGGGCGGTGAGCAGTTCTTC
CDR3: CASSYHLAGGGEQFF

size: -
V: TRBV6-5
J: TRBJ1-1
D: TRBD1
DNA: TGTGCCAGCAGTCGGGACAGGGGTTTGACTGAAGCTTTCTTT
CDR3: CASSRDRGLTEAFF

size: -
V: TRBV3-1/TRBV3-2
J: TRBJ2-7
D: -
DNA: TGTGCCAGCAGCCAAGAAAATTACAGGGCCGAGCAGTACTTC
CDR3: CASSQENYRAEQYF

size: -
V: TRBV7-2
J: TRBJ1-1
D: TRBD1
DNA: TGTGCCAGCAGCGTTCACGGACAGGGGACGGCTGAAGCTTTCTTT
CDR3: CASSVHGQGTAEAFF

size: -
V: TRBV5-5
J: TRBJ2-2
D: TRBD1
DNA: TGTGCCAGCAGCTCCGCACCTTCAGGGGGCCTGGACACCGGGGAGCTGTTTTTT
CDR3: CASSSAPSGGLDTGELFF

size: -
V: TRBV7-9
J: TRBJ1-1
D: -
DNA: TGTGCCAGCAGCTTACGCCCTTTCGGGCAGGGAAACACTGAAGCTTTCTTT
CDR3: CASSLRPFGQGNTEAFF

size: once
V: TRBV6-5
J: TRBJ1-2
D: -
DNA: TGTGCCAGCATTCTAGGCACCTATGGCTACACCTTC
CDR3: CASILGTYGYTF

size: -
V: TRBV6-2/TRBV6-3
J: TRBJ2-1
D: -
DNA: TGTGCCAGCAGTTACCGGCCCGAGGGTAGTGAGCAGTTCTTC
CDR3: CASSYRPEGSEQFF

size: -
V: TRBV27
J: TRBJ1-6
D: -
DNA: TGTGCCAGCAGTTTGACATCTTGGGGCAATTCACCCCTCCACTTT
CDR3: CASSLTSWGNSPLHF

size: -
V: TRBV7-7
J: TRBJ2-5
D: -
DNA: TGTGCTAGCAGCCCAGAAGATCAAGAGACCCAGTACTTC
CDR3: CASSPEDQETQYF

size: -
V: TRBV5-4
J: TRBJ2-2
D: -
DNA: TGTGCCAGCCACGCCGGGCGGGCGACCGGGGAGCTGTTTTTT
CDR3: CASHAGRATGELFF

size: -
V: TRBV5-1
J: TRBJ1-4
D: -
DNA: TGCGCCAGCAGGCGCGGGGCCATAGAGGGGGAAAAACTGTTTTTT
CDR3: CASRRGAIEGEKLFF

size: once
V: TRBV5-4
J: TRBJ2-5
D: TRBD2
DNA: TGTGCCAGCAGCGACGGACTAGCGGAAGAGACCCAGTACTTC
CDR3: CASSDGLAEETQYF

size: -
V: TRBV3-1/TRBV3-2
J: TRBJ2-2
D: TRBD2
DNA: TGTGCCAGCAGCGCAATCACTAGCGGGTTCGCGAACACCGGGGAGCTGTTTTTT
CDR3: CASSAITSGFANTGELFF

size: -
V: TRBV6-6
J: TRBJ1-2
D: -
DNA: TGTGCCAGCAGTTACGCGCAGGTTTCTAACTATGGCTACACCTTC
CDR3: CASSYAQVSNYGYTF

size: -
V: TRBV7-2
J: TRBJ1-3
D: -
DNA: TGTGCCAGCAGCCAAGCAACGGGCTCTGGAAACACCATATATTTT
CDR3: CASSQATGSGNTIYF

size: -
V: TRBV15
J: TRBJ2-1
D: -
DNA: TGTGCCACCAGCAGAGTTGGGGGGATTAATGAGCAGTTCTTC
CDR3: CATSRVGGINEQFF

size: -
V: TRBV4-1
J: TRBJ2-3
D: TRBD2
DNA: TGCGCCAGCAGCCAAGAACTAGCGGCTAGCACAGATACGCAGTATTTT
CDR3: CASSQELAASTDTQYF

size: -
V: TRBV6-6
J: TRBJ2-3
D: -
DNA: TGTGCCAGCAGTTATCCCAGTAGCACAGATACGCAGTATTTT
CDR3: CASSYPSSTDTQYF

size: -
V: TRBV5-4
J: TRBJ2-2
D: -
DNA: TGTGCCAGCAGCCAAGGTAGCGACGGCACCGGGGAGCTGTTTTTT
CDR3: CASSQGSDGTGELFF

size: -
V: TRBV7-2
J: TRBJ1-5
D: TRBD1
DNA: TGTGCCAGCAGCTTAGTGGGACAGATGAATCAGCCCCAGCATTTT
CDR3: CASSLVGQMNQPQHF

size: -
V: TRBV4-3
J: TRBJ1-6
D: TRBD1
DNA: TGCGCCAGCAGCCCCACAGGGGAGAAGAATTCACCCCTCCACTTT
CDR3: CASSPTGEKNSPLHF

size: -
V: TRBV6-1
J: TRBJ2-7
D: TRBD1
DNA: TGTGCCAGCAGTGTAGTCGGGACAGGGCTCTCCTACGAGCAGTACTTC
CDR3: CASSVVGTGLSYEQYF

size: -
V: TRBV24-1
J: TRBJ2-2
D: TRBD2
DNA: TGTGCCACCAGTAGCGGGGTCAACACCGGGGAGCTGTTTTTT
CDR3: CATSSGVNTGELFF

size: -
V: TRBV5-1
J: TRBJ1-4
D: -
DNA: TGCGCCAGCAGCTTGGTGTCAGGGGTTGGGGAAAAACTGTTTTTT
CDR3: CASSLVSGVGEKLFF

size: -
V: TRBV7-2
J: TRBJ1-5
D: -
DNA: TGTGCCAGCAGCTTAGCCCCGTTTGGGGGGAGCGGCAATCAGCCCCAGCATTTT
CDR3: CASSLAPFGGSGNQPQHF

size: few
V: TRBV9
J: TRBJ2-1
D: -
DNA: TGTGCCAGCAGCGTAGATGGGCGGGATGGGACCTACAATGAGCAGTTCTTC
CDR3: CASSVDGRDGTYNEQFF

size: -
V: TRBV11-2
J: TRBJ2-5
D: TRBD1
DNA: TGTGCCAGCAGCAAAACAGGGGGCATGGAGACCCAGTACTTC
CDR3: CASSKTGGMETQYF

size: -
V: TRBV2
J: TRBJ1-1
D: -
DNA: TGTGCCAGCAGACAAGGACTGACCCCCACTGAAGCTTTCTTT
CDR3: CASRQGLTPTEAFF

size: few
V: TRBV27
J: TRBJ2-7
D: TRBD2
DNA: TGTGCCAGCAGTCCCCGTGGCGCGGGAGGACCCTACGAGCAGTACTTC
CDR3: CASSPRGAGGPYEQYF